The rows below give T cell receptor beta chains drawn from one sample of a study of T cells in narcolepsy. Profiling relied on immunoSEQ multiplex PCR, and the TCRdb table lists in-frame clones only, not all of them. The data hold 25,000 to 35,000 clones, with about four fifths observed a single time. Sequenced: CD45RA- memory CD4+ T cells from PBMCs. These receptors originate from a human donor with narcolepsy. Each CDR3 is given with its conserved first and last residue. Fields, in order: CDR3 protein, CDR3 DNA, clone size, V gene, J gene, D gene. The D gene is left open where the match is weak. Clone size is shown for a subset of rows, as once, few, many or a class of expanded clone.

CDR3 protein: CASSPGTGGELRAFF; CDR3 DNA: TGCGCCAGCAGCCCGGGGACAGGGGGAGAGTTGAGGGCTTTCTTT; clone size: NA; V gene: TRBV5-1; J gene: TRBJ1-1; D gene: TRBD1
CDR3 protein: CASSQATRGLTNEKLFF; CDR3 DNA: TGCGCCAGCAGCCAAGCAACCAGGGGGCTAACTAATGAAAAACTGTTTTTT; clone size: NA; V gene: TRBV4-1; J gene: TRBJ1-4; D gene: TRBD1
CDR3 protein: CASSEFSGRLGELFF; CDR3 DNA: TGTGCTAGCAGCGAGTTTAGCGGGAGACTCGGGGAGCTGTTTTTT; clone size: NA; V gene: TRBV7-7; J gene: TRBJ2-2; D gene: TRBD2
CDR3 protein: CASSRAGNRATYEQYF; CDR3 DNA: TGCGCCAGCAGCCGCGCCGGGAACAGAGCCACCTACGAGCAGTACTTC; clone size: NA; V gene: TRBV5-1; J gene: TRBJ2-7; D gene: NA
CDR3 protein: CAWSVGAYKETQYF; CDR3 DNA: TGTGCCTGGAGTGTTGGAGCGTATAAAGAGACCCAGTACTTC; clone size: NA; V gene: TRBV30; J gene: TRBJ2-5; D gene: NA
CDR3 protein: CASSITNYGYTF; CDR3 DNA: TGTGCCAGCAGCATTACTAACTATGGCTACACCTTC; clone size: few; V gene: TRBV11-2; J gene: TRBJ1-2; D gene: NA
CDR3 protein: CASSYGTQETQYF; CDR3 DNA: TGCGCCAGCAGCTACGGTACTCAAGAGACCCAGTACTTC; clone size: NA; V gene: TRBV5-1; J gene: TRBJ2-5; D gene: NA
CDR3 protein: CASKVGGRSEAFF; CDR3 DNA: TGTGCCAGCAAGGTGGGGGGAAGGTCTGAAGCTTTCTTT; clone size: NA; V gene: TRBV27; J gene: TRBJ1-1; D gene: NA
CDR3 protein: CASSNTASLNQPQHF; CDR3 DNA: TGTGCCAGCAGCAATACAGCTTCGCTCAATCAGCCCCAGCATTTT; clone size: NA; V gene: TRBV7-8; J gene: TRBJ1-5; D gene: NA
CDR3 protein: CASSLGFTLTGEQYF; CDR3 DNA: TGTGCCAGCAGCTTAGGATTTACCCTAACCGGAGAGCAGTACTTC; clone size: NA; V gene: TRBV7-2; J gene: TRBJ2-7; D gene: NA
CDR3 protein: CSKAFRETQYF; CDR3 DNA: TGCAGCAAAGCTTTTAGGGAGACCCAGTACTTC; clone size: NA; V gene: TRBV20-1; J gene: TRBJ2-5; D gene: NA
CDR3 protein: CASTQGTGGVQETQYF; CDR3 DNA: TGTGCCAGCACCCAGGGGACAGGGGGCGTACAAGAGACCCAGTACTTC; clone size: NA; V gene: TRBV2; J gene: TRBJ2-5; D gene: TRBD1
CDR3 protein: CASSGNLAGAYGYTF; CDR3 DNA: TGTGCCAGCAGCGGTAACTTGGCGGGGGCCTATGGCTACACCTTC; clone size: NA; V gene: TRBV9; J gene: TRBJ1-2; D gene: NA
CDR3 protein: CASSLDNTDTQYF; CDR3 DNA: TGTGCCAGCAGCTTGGATAACACAGATACGCAGTATTTT; clone size: NA; V gene: TRBV11-2; J gene: TRBJ2-3; D gene: NA
CDR3 protein: CASQGVYSNQPQHF; CDR3 DNA: TGTGCCAGTCAGGGAGTCTATAGCAATCAGCCCCAGCATTTT; clone size: NA; V gene: TRBV19; J gene: TRBJ1-5; D gene: NA
CDR3 protein: CASSPQQGGNEKLFF; CDR3 DNA: TGTGCCAGCAGCCCCCAACAGGGAGGCAATGAAAAACTGTTTTTT; clone size: few; V gene: TRBV7-9; J gene: TRBJ1-4; D gene: NA
CDR3 protein: CASSPPGTGIASYNEQFF; CDR3 DNA: TGTGCCAGCAGCCCGCCCGGGACAGGGATAGCGTCCTACAATGAGCAGTTCTTC; clone size: NA; V gene: TRBV14; J gene: TRBJ2-1; D gene: TRBD1
CDR3 protein: CASSYSPGQQFF; CDR3 DNA: TGTGCCAGCAGTTACTCTCCGGGACAGCAGTTCTTC; clone size: NA; V gene: TRBV6-5; J gene: TRBJ2-1; D gene: NA
CDR3 protein: CASRRQGDANYGYTF; CDR3 DNA: TGTGCCAGCAGGCGACAGGGGGACGCTAACTATGGCTACACCTTC; clone size: NA; V gene: TRBV27; J gene: TRBJ1-2; D gene: TRBD1
CDR3 protein: CASSQDLEAGYTF; CDR3 DNA: TGTGCCAGCAGCCAAGATCTGGAGGCGGGCTACACCTTC; clone size: NA; V gene: TRBV14; J gene: TRBJ1-2; D gene: NA
CDR3 protein: CASSEGQARNTEAFF; CDR3 DNA: TGTGCCAGCAGTGAAGGACAGGCCAGGAACACTGAAGCTTTCTTT; clone size: NA; V gene: TRBV2; J gene: TRBJ1-1; D gene: NA
CDR3 protein: CASSPLNYGYTF; CDR3 DNA: TGTGCCAGCAGTCCGCTTAACTATGGCTACACCTTC; clone size: NA; V gene: TRBV28; J gene: TRBJ1-2; D gene: NA
CDR3 protein: CASSFRDSYEQYF; CDR3 DNA: TGTGCCAGCAGTTTCAGGGATTCCTACGAGCAGTACTTC; clone size: NA; V gene: TRBV28; J gene: TRBJ2-7; D gene: NA
CDR3 protein: CAWRRGGYSNQPQHF; CDR3 DNA: TGTGCCTGGAGGCGGGGGGGGTATAGCAATCAGCCCCAGCATTTT; clone size: NA; V gene: TRBV30; J gene: TRBJ1-5; D gene: NA
CDR3 protein: CAISDRGGGKLFF; CDR3 DNA: TGTGCCATCAGTGACAGGGGGGGAGGAAAACTGTTTTTT; clone size: NA; V gene: TRBV10-3; J gene: TRBJ1-4; D gene: TRBD1
CDR3 protein: CASSEFKRASNTGELFF; CDR3 DNA: TGTGCCAGCAGTGAATTTAAGAGGGCCTCGAACACCGGGGAGCTGTTTTTT; clone size: NA; V gene: TRBV6-1; J gene: TRBJ2-2; D gene: NA
CDR3 protein: CASSLGTAKGNQPQHF; CDR3 DNA: TGTGCCAGCAGCTTAGGGACGGCTAAGGGCAATCAGCCCCAGCATTTT; clone size: NA; V gene: TRBV5-6; J gene: TRBJ1-5; D gene: NA
CDR3 protein: CASSPGTSGSTDTQYF; CDR3 DNA: TGTGCCAGCAGTCCCGGGACTAGCGGGAGCACAGATACGCAGTATTTT; clone size: NA; V gene: TRBV4-2; J gene: TRBJ2-3; D gene: TRBD2
CDR3 protein: CASRAGAAYNEQFF; CDR3 DNA: TGTGCCAGCAGAGCTGGGGCGGCCTACAATGAGCAGTTCTTC; clone size: NA; V gene: TRBV6-1; J gene: TRBJ2-1; D gene: NA
CDR3 protein: CASSLESRVNEQYF; CDR3 DNA: TGCGCCAGCAGCTTGGAGTCCAGGGTGAACGAGCAGTACTTC; clone size: NA; V gene: TRBV5-1; J gene: TRBJ2-7; D gene: NA
CDR3 protein: CASSFLAGGSGELFF; CDR3 DNA: TGTGCCAGCAGCTTTCTAGCGGGAGGTTCCGGGGAGCTGTTTTTT; clone size: NA; V gene: TRBV7-2; J gene: TRBJ2-2; D gene: TRBD2
CDR3 protein: CASSTGQGLSLSTDTQYF; CDR3 DNA: TGTGCCAGTAGTACGGGACAGGGGCTGAGTCTTAGCACAGATACGCAGTATTTT; clone size: NA; V gene: TRBV19; J gene: TRBJ2-3; D gene: TRBD1
CDR3 protein: CASTGTSGNTIYF; CDR3 DNA: TGTGCCAGTACTGGGACCTCTGGAAACACCATATATTTT; clone size: NA; V gene: TRBV19; J gene: TRBJ1-3; D gene: NA
CDR3 protein: CASSYTGTGGNTIYF; CDR3 DNA: TGTGCCAGCAGTTACACCGGGACCGGTGGAAACACCATATATTTT; clone size: NA; V gene: TRBV6-5; J gene: TRBJ1-3; D gene: NA
CDR3 protein: CASSLGGARSYEQYF; CDR3 DNA: TGTGCCAGCAGCTTGGGGGGGGCGAGGTCCTACGAGCAGTACTTC; clone size: NA; V gene: TRBV7-8; J gene: TRBJ2-7; D gene: NA
CDR3 protein: CASSPHRDHAEAFF; CDR3 DNA: TGTGCCAGCAGCCCACACAGGGACCACGCTGAAGCTTTCTTT; clone size: NA; V gene: TRBV6-5; J gene: TRBJ1-1; D gene: NA
CDR3 protein: CASREYSTDTQYF; CDR3 DNA: TGTGCCAGCAGGGAGTACTCCACAGATACGCAGTATTTT; clone size: NA; V gene: TRBV27; J gene: TRBJ2-3; D gene: NA
CDR3 protein: CASSPHRDHTEAFF; CDR3 DNA: TGTGCCAGCAGCCCACACAGGGACCACACTGAAGCTTTCTTT; clone size: few; V gene: TRBV6-5; J gene: TRBJ1-1; D gene: NA
CDR3 protein: CASSLVWQASTDTQYF; CDR3 DNA: TGTGCCAGCAGCTTAGTTTGGCAGGCTAGCACAGATACGCAGTATTTT; clone size: few; V gene: TRBV7-3; J gene: TRBJ2-3; D gene: NA
CDR3 protein: CASSSTGNYGYTF; CDR3 DNA: TGCGCCAGCAGCTCCACAGGGAACTATGGCTACACCTTC; clone size: NA; V gene: TRBV5-1; J gene: TRBJ1-2; D gene: NA
CDR3 protein: CASSFWRLAGGPGELFF; CDR3 DNA: TGTGCCAGCAGTTTTTGGAGACTAGCGGGAGGGCCCGGGGAGCTGTTTTTT; clone size: NA; V gene: TRBV28; J gene: TRBJ2-2; D gene: TRBD2
CDR3 protein: CAWSVHATGKGGNGYTF; CDR3 DNA: TGTGCCTGGAGTGTACACGCCACAGGGAAGGGCGGGAATGGCTACACCTTC; clone size: NA; V gene: TRBV30; J gene: TRBJ1-2; D gene: NA
CDR3 protein: CATTESYNSPLHF; CDR3 DNA: TGTGCCACAACGGAATCCTATAATTCACCCCTCCACTTT; clone size: NA; V gene: TRBV19; J gene: TRBJ1-6; D gene: NA
CDR3 protein: CASNRQGGTEAFF; CDR3 DNA: TGTGCCAGCAATCGACAGGGTGGGACTGAAGCTTTCTTT; clone size: NA; V gene: TRBV5-6; J gene: TRBJ1-1; D gene: TRBD1
CDR3 protein: CASSISGHTDTQYF; CDR3 DNA: TGTGCCAGTAGTATATCCGGGCACACAGATACGCAGTATTTT; clone size: NA; V gene: TRBV19; J gene: TRBJ2-3; D gene: NA
CDR3 protein: CAWQDSPYSGANVLTF; CDR3 DNA: TGTGCCTGGCAAGACAGCCCCTACTCTGGGGCCAACGTCCTGACTTTC; clone size: NA; V gene: TRBV30; J gene: TRBJ2-6; D gene: NA
CDR3 protein: CASSYSTSGTYEQYF; CDR3 DNA: TGTGCCAGCAGTTACTCGACTAGCGGGACCTACGAGCAGTACTTC; clone size: few; V gene: TRBV6-5; J gene: TRBJ2-7; D gene: TRBD2
CDR3 protein: CASSLDGEQYF; CDR3 DNA: TGTGCCAGCAGCTTAGACGGCGAGCAGTACTTC; clone size: NA; V gene: TRBV7-9; J gene: TRBJ2-7; D gene: NA
CDR3 protein: CASSPRTGTEAFF; CDR3 DNA: TGTGCCAGCAGCCCCCGGACAGGGACTGAAGCTTTCTTT; clone size: NA; V gene: TRBV14; J gene: TRBJ1-1; D gene: TRBD1
CDR3 protein: CASSSGRIEETQYF; CDR3 DNA: TGCGCCAGCAGCAGCGGTCGAATAGAGGAGACCCAGTACTTC; clone size: NA; V gene: TRBV5-1; J gene: TRBJ2-5; D gene: NA
CDR3 protein: CASSTGTSVLTQYF; CDR3 DNA: TGTGCCAGTAGTACCGGAACCTCGGTTTTAACGCAGTATTTT; clone size: NA; V gene: TRBV19; J gene: TRBJ2-3; D gene: NA
CDR3 protein: CTSSQAGGFTGNVYTEAFF; CDR3 DNA: TGCACCAGCAGCCAAGCCGGGGGCTTTACAGGGAATGTGTACACTGAAGCTTTCTTT; clone size: NA; V gene: TRBV1; J gene: TRBJ1-1; D gene: NA
CDR3 protein: CATSKAGTSGTSVYNEQFF; CDR3 DNA: TGTGCCACCAGCAAGGCCGGGACTAGCGGGACGAGCGTCTACAATGAGCAGTTCTTC; clone size: NA; V gene: TRBV15; J gene: TRBJ2-1; D gene: TRBD2
CDR3 protein: CASTLSLSQPQHF; CDR3 DNA: TGTGCCAGCACCCTCAGCCTGAGTCAGCCCCAGCATTTT; clone size: NA; V gene: TRBV6-1; J gene: TRBJ1-5; D gene: NA
CDR3 protein: CASSPSGNQPQHF; CDR3 DNA: TGTGCCAGCAGCCCCTCGGGCAATCAGCCCCAGCATTTT; clone size: NA; V gene: TRBV7-9; J gene: TRBJ1-5; D gene: NA
CDR3 protein: CASRSHAGGFYNEQFF; CDR3 DNA: TGTGCCAGCAGATCACACGCGGGGGGCTTCTACAATGAGCAGTTCTTC; clone size: NA; V gene: TRBV13; J gene: TRBJ2-1; D gene: TRBD2
CDR3 protein: CASSMGGLAGAVETQYF; CDR3 DNA: TGTGCCAGTAGTATGGGGGGACTAGCGGGAGCGGTAGAGACCCAGTACTTC; clone size: NA; V gene: TRBV19; J gene: TRBJ2-5; D gene: TRBD2
CDR3 protein: CASSRTSGGAHRFGNEQFF; CDR3 DNA: TGTGCCAGCAGCCGAACTAGCGGGGGGGCTCATCGGTTCGGCAATGAGCAGTTCTTC; clone size: once; V gene: TRBV14; J gene: TRBJ2-1; D gene: TRBD2
CDR3 protein: CASSEGPGGRGEQFF; CDR3 DNA: TGTGCCAGCAGCGAGGGGCCTGGGGGGCGAGGCGAACAGTTCTTC; clone size: NA; V gene: TRBV9; J gene: TRBJ2-1; D gene: NA
CDR3 protein: CATHTRNGSNQPQHF; CDR3 DNA: TGTGCCACCCACACAAGAAACGGATCGAATCAGCCCCAGCATTTT; clone size: once; V gene: TRBV28; J gene: TRBJ1-5; D gene: NA